The clone carrying this TCR beta chain occurred many times. Its specificity is unknown. The CDR3 length is 17 residues. CDR1 and CDR2 (germline): SGHTA, FQGNSA. The trim removed 2 bases at V and 0 bases at J, leaving 8 bases unmatched. The library was built from about 400 ng RNA with molecular barcoded adaptors for alpha/delta and beta/gamma chains. TCRdb re-derived calls from the reads in MiXCR, one entry per CDR3 protein. The repertoire holds around 130,000 distinct CDR3 sequences, with 13% as singletons. This specimen belongs to a study of read filtering for tumor transcriptome and immune sequencing. Study-wide context: IR-seq gave about 4.05 to 11 million TCR reads per sample; RNA-seq gave about 80 to 1,400.

Study-wide results and limits: In IR-seq, single-read clonotypes were approximately 79% of clonotypes but approximately 3.5% of reads. Dropping single-read clonotypes raised IR-seq and RNA-seq shared-clonotype correlation.

The receptor was derived from a donor at least 40 years old with multiple myeloma. The sequencing sample was made of a population of CD138-negative cells sorted from bone marrow. The chain carries TRBV7-2 and TRBJ1-2; 8 bases align to TRBD1. The CDR3 bases are TGTGCCAGCAGCTTACAGGGACAGGTATTAGCTAACTATGGCTACACCTTC. The encoded protein is CASSLQGQVLANYGYTF.